The clone carrying this T cell receptor (beta chain) appeared many times. The antigen remains unidentified. The data were taken from a study of CD8 T cells in ankylosing spondylitis. Findings of the study overall: Made up of eight highly homologous variants, a TCR beta motif appeared characteristic of ankylosing spondylitis blood. Disease-associated clonotypes exhibited CD8+ identity and were relatively infrequent in peripheral blood. Some of the motif variants had earlier been found in reactive arthritis patients' fluid and blood.

Using quantitative 5'-RACE with molecular barcodes, the authors made TCR beta libraries. From the 5' RACE reads, TCRdb called clonotypes with MiXCR, one entry per CDR3 protein. The sample carries 25,000 to 35,000 distinct CDR3 sequences, about 6.8% recorded once. The ends were cut back, 6 bases at V and 1 base at J, with 10 bases in the middle. This CDR3 contains 14 residues. Material: blood, either unsorted or a sorted T cell fraction (not recorded which). The chain recombines TRBV12-3 or TRBV12-4 with TRBJ1-5, with unresolved D. This sequence originates from a male donor with ankylosing spondylitis or in good health (not recorded which). The chain's CDR3 is CASSIDASNQPQHF. CDR3 nucleotide sequence: TGTGCCAGCAGCATCGACGCGAGCAATCAGCCCCAGCATTTT.